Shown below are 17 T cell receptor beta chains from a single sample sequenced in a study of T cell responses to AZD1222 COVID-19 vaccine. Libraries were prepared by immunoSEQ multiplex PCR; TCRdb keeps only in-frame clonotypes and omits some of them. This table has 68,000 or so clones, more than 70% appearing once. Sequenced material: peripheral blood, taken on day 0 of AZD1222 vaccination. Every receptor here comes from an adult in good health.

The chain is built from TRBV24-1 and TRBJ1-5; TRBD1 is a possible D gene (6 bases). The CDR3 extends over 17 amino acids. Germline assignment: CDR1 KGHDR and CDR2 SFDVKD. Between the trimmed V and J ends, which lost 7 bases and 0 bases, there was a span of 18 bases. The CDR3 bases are TGTGCCACCAGCCCCCCGCCGGGGGCTCATAGCAATCAGCCCCAGCATTTT. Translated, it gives CATSPPPGAHSNQPQHF.

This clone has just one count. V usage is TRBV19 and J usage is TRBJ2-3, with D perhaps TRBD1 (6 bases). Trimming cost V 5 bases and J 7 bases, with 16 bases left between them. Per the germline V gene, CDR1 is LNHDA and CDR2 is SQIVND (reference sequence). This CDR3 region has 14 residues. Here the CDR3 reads CASSWGRLGNTQYF. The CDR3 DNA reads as TGTGCCAGTAGTTGGGGGCGGCTTGGGAATACGCAGTATTTT.

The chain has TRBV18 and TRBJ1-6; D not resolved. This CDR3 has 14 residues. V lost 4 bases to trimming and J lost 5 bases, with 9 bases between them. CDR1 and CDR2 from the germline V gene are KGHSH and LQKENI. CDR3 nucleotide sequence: TGTGCCAGCTCACTCCGGGCCGATAATTCACCCCTCCACTTT. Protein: CASSLRADNSPLHF.

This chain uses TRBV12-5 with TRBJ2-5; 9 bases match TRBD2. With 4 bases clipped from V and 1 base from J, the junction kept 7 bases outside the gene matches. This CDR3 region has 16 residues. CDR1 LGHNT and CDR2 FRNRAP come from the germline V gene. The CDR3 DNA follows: TGTGCTAGTGGTTCGCTGCTAGCGGGGCGCCAAGAGACCCAGTACTTC. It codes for CASGSLLAGRQETQYF. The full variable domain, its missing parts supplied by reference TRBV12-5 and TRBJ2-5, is DARVTQTPRHKVTEMGQEVTMRCQPILGHNTVFWYRQTMMQGLELLAYFRNRAPLDDSGMPKDRFSAEMPDATLATLKIQPSEPRDSAVYFCASGSLLAGRQETQYFGPGTRLLVL.

The CDR3 protein is CASSPPPPRFTDTQYF. Written as DNA, the CDR3 is TGTGCCAGCAGCCCTCCCCCCCCACGCTTCACAGATACGCAGTATTTT. This sequence joins TRBV11-3 and TRBJ2-3; no clear D gene. CDR1 SGHNT and CDR2 YENEEA come from the germline V gene. The CDR3 has 16 amino acids. Trimming took 5 bases from V and 2 from J, leaving 17 bases between them.

The CDR3 reads CASRQGGTDTQYF. The CDR3 DNA follows: TGTGCCAGTAGGCAGGGTGGCACAGATACGCAGTATTTT. The rearrangement uses TRBV19 and TRBJ2-3, with D tentatively TRBD1 (5 bases). Germline CDR1 is LNHDA and CDR2 is SQIVND (reference sequence). CDR3 length: 13 amino acids. V was trimmed by 6 bases and J by 1 base, leaving 8 bases between them.

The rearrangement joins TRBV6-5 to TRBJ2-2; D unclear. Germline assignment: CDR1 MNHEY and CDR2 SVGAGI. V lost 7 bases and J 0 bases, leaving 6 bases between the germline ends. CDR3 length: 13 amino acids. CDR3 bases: TGTGCCAGCAATTTGGCGAACACCGGGGAGCTGTTTTTT. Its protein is CASNLANTGELFF.

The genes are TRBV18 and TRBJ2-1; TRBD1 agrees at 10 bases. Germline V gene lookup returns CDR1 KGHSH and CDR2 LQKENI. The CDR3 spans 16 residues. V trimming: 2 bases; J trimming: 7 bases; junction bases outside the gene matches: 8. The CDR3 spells CASSPAGTGVRNEQFF. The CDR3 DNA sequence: TGTGCCAGCTCACCAGCCGGGACAGGGGTTCGGAATGAGCAGTTCTTC.

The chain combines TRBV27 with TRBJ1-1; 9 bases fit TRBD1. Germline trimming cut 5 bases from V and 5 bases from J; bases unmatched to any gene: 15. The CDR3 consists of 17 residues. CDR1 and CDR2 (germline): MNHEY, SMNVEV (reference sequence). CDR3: CASSDAGTGYATTEAFF. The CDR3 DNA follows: TGTGCCAGCAGTGATGCCGGGACAGGGTACGCGACGACTGAAGCTTTCTTT.

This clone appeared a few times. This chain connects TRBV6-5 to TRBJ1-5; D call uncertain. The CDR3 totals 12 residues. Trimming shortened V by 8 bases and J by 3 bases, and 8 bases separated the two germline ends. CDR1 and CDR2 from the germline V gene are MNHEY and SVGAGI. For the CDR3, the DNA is TGTGCCAGCGGGCCATTCAATCAGCCCCAGCATTTT. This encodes CASGPFNQPQHF.

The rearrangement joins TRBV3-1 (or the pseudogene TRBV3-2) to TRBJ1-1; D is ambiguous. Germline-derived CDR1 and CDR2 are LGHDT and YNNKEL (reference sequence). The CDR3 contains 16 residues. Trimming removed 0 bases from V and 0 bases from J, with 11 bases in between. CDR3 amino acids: CASSQDVLVLNTEAFF. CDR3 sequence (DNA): TGTGCCAGCAGCCAAGACGTCCTAGTTCTGAACACTGAAGCTTTCTTT.

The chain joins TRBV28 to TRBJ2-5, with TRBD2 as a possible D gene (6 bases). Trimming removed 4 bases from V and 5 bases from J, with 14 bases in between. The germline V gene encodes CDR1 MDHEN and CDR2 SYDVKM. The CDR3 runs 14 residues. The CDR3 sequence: CASSWRGPTETQYF. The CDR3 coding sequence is TGTGCCAGCAGTTGGAGGGGACCCACGGAGACCCAGTACTTC.

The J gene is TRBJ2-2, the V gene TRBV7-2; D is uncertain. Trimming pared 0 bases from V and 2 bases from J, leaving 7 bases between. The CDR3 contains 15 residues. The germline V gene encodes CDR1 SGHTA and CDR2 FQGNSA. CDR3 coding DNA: TGTGCCAGCAGCTTAGCGGAAGTAAACACCGGGGAGCTGTTTTTT. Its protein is CASSLAEVNTGELFF.

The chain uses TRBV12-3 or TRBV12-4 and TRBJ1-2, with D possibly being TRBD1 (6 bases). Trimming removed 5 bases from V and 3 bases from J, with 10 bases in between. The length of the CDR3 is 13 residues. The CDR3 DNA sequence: TGTGCCAGCAGTGGGGGGCTACACTATGGCTACACCTTC. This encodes CASSGGLHYGYTF.

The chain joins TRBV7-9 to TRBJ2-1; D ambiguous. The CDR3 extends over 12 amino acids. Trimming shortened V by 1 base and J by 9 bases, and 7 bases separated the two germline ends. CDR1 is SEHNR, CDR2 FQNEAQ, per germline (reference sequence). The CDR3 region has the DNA TGTGCCAGCAGCTTAGGAATCGGTGAGCAGTTCTTC. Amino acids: CASSLGIGEQFF.

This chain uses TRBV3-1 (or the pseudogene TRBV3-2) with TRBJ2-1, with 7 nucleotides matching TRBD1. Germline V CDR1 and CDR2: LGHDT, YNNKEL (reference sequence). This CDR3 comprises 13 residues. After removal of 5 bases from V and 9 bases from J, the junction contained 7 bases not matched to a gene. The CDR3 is CASSSLDRVEQFF. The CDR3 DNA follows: TGTGCCAGCAGCTCACTCGACAGGGTTGAGCAGTTCTTC.

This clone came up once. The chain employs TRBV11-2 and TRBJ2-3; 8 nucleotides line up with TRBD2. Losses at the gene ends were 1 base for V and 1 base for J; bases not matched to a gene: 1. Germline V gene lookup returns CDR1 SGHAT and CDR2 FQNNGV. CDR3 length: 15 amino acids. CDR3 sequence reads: CASSLATSGTDTQYF. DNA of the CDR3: TGTGCCAGCAGCTTAGCGACTAGCGGCACAGATACGCAGTATTTT.